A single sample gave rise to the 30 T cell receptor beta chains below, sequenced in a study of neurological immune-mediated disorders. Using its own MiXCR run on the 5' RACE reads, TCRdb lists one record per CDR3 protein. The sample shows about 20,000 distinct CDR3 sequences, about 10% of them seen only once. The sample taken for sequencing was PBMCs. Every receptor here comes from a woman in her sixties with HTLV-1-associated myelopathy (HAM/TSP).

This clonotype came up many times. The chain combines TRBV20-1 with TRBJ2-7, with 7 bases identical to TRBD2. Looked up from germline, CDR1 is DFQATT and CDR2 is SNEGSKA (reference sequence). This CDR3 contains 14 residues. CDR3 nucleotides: TGCAGCGGAACCGGGACTACCCCCTCCTACGAGCAGTACTTC. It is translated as CSGTGTTPSYEQYF.

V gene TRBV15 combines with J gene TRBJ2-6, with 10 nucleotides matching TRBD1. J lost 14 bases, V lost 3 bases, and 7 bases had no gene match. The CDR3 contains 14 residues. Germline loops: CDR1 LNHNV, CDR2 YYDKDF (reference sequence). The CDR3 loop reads CATSRGQGTVILTF. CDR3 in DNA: TGTGCCACCAGCAGGGGACAGGGGACGGTAATCCTGACTTTC. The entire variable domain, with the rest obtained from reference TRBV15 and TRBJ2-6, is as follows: DAMVIQNPRYQVTQFGKPVTLSCSQTLNHNVMYWYQQKSSQAPKLLFHYYDKDFNNEADTPDNFQSRRPNTSFCFLDIRSPGLGDTAMYLCATSRGQGTVILTFGAGSRLTVL.

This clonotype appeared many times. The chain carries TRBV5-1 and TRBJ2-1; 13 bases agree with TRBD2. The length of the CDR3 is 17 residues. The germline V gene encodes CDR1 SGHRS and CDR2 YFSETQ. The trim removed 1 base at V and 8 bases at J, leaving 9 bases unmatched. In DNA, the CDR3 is TGCGCCAGCAGCTTGTGGGGTACTAGCGGGGGGGCCGATGAGCAGTTCTTC. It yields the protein CASSLWGTSGGADEQFF. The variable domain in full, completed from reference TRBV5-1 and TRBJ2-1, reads KAGVTQTPRYLIKTRGQQVTLSCSPISGHRSVSWYQQTPGQGLQFLFEYFSETQRNKGNFPGRFSGRQFSNSRSEMNVSTLELGDSALYLCASSLWGTSGGADEQFFGPGTRLTVL.

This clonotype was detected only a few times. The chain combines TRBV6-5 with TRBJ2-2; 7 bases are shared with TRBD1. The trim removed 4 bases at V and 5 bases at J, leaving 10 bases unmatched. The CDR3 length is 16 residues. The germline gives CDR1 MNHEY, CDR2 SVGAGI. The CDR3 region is CASSSHMTGSTGELFF. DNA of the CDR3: TGTGCCAGCAGTTCCCACATGACAGGGAGTACCGGGGAGCTGTTTTTT.

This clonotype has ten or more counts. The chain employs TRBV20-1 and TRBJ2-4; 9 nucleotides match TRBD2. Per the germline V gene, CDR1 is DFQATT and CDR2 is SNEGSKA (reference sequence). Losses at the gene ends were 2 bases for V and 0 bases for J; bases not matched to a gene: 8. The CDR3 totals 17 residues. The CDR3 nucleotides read TGCAGTGCTAGAACGGTAGCGGGGGATCTAGCCAAAAACATTCAGTACTTC. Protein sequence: CSARTVAGDLAKNIQYF.

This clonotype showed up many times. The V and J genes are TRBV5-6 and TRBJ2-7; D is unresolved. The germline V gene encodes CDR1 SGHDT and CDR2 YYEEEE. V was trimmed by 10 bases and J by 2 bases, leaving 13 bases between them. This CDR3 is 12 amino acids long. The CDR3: CASRRAPYEQYF. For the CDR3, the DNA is TGTGCCTCCAGACGGGCCCCCTACGAGCAGTACTTC.

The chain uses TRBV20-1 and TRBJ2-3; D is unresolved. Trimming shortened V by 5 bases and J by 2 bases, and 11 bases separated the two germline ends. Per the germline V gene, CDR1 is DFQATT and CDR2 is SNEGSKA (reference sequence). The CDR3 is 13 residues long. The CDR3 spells CSAPPPTTDTQYF. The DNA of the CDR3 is TGCAGTGCTCCTCCCCCCACCACAGATACGCAGTATTTT.

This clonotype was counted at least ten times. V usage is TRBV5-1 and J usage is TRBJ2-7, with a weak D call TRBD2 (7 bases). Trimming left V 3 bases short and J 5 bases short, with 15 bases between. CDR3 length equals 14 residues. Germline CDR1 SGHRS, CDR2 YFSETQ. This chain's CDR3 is CASSSLGGGDEQYF. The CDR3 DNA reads TGCGCCAGCAGCTCCCTAGGGGGGGGGGACGAGCAGTACTTC.

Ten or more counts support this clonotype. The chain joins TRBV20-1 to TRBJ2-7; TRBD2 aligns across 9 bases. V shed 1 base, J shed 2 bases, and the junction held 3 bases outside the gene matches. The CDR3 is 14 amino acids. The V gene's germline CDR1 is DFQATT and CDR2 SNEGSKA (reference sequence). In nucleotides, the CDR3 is TGCAGTGCTAGAGTTCCTAGCGGGGCCTACGAGCAGTACTTC. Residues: CSARVPSGAYEQYF.

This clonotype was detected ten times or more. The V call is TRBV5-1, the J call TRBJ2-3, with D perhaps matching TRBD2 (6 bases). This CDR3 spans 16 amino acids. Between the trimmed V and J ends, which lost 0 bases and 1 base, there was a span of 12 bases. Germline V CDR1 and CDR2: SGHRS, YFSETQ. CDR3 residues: CASSLDGASGTDTQYF. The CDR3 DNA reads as TGCGCCAGCAGCTTGGATGGGGCTAGCGGCACAGATACGCAGTATTTT.

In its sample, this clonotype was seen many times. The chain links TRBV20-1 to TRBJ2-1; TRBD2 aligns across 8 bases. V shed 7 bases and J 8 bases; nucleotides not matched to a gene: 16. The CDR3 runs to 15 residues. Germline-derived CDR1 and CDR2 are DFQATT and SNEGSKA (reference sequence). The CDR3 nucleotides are TGCAGTGTCCTCACTCCTCCGGGGGGGGAGGATGAGCAGTTCTTC. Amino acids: CSVLTPPGGEDEQFF.

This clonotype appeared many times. Written as DNA, the CDR3 is TGCAGTGCTAGAGTTCTTAGCACCGAGACCCAGTACTTC. Protein product: CSARVLSTETQYF. The chain carries TRBV20-1 and TRBJ2-5; no definite D call. With 1 base removed from V and 5 bases from J, the gap between germline ends came to 11 bases. This CDR3 has 13 residues. Germline V lookup: CDR1 DFQATT, CDR2 SNEGSKA (reference sequence).

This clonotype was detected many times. CDR3: CASSEAGGTGYGYTF. CDR3 DNA sequence: TGTGCCAGCAGTGAAGCTGGCGGGACAGGCTATGGCTACACCTTC. The rearrangement uses TRBV6-1 and TRBJ1-2; TRBD1 matches 8 bases. The germline V gene encodes CDR1 MNHNS and CDR2 SASEGT. The V and J ends lost 0 bases and 4 bases, in that order; junction bases with no gene match: 4. The CDR3 consists of 15 residues.

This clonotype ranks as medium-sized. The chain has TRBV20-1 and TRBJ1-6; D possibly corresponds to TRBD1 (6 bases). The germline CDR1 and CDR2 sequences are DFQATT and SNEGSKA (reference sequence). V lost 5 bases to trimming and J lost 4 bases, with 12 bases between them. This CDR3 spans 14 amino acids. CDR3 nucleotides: TGCAGTGCTCTCACTCAGGGGTATAATTCACCCCTCCACTTT. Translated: CSALTQGYNSPLHF.

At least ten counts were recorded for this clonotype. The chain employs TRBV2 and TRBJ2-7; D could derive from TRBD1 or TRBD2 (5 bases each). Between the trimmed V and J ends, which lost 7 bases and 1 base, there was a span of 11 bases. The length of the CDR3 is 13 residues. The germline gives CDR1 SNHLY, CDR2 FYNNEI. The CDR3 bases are TGTGCCAGCATTGAGGGACCTTCCTACGAGCAGTACTTC. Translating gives CASIEGPSYEQYF.

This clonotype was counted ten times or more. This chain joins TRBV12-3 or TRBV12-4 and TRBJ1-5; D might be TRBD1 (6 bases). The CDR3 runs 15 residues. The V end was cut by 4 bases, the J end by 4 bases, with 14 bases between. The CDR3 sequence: CASSSWDKSNQPQHF. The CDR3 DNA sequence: TGTGCCAGCAGTTCCTGGGACAAGAGTAATCAGCCCCAGCATTTT.

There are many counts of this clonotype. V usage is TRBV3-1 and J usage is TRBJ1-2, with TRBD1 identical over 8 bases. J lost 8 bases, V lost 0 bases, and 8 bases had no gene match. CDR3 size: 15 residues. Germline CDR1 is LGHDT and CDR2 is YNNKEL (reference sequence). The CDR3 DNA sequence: TGTGCCAGCAGCCAAGAAGTTCAGGGGGCGGGCGGCTACACCTTC. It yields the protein CASSQEVQGAGGYTF.

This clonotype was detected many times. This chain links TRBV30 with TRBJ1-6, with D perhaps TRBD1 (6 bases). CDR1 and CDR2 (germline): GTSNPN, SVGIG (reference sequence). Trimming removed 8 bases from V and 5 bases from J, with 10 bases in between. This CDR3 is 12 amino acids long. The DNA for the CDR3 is TGTGCCGAGGGGGGGGATAATTCACCCCTCCACTTT. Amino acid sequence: CAEGGDNSPLHF.

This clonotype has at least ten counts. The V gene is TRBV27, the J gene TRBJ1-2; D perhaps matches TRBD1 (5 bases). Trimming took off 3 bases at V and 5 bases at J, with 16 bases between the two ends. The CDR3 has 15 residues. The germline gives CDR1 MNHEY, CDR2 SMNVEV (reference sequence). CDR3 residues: CASSFRGFLPYGYTF. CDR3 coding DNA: TGTGCCAGCAGTTTCCGGGGGTTTTTACCTTATGGCTACACCTTC.

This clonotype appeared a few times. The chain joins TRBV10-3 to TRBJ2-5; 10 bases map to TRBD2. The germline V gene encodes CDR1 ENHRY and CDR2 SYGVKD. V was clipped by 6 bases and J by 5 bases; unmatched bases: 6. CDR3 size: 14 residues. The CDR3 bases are TGTGCCATCAGGCCGGGGACTAGCGTCGAGACCCAGTACTTC. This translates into CAIRPGTSVETQYF.

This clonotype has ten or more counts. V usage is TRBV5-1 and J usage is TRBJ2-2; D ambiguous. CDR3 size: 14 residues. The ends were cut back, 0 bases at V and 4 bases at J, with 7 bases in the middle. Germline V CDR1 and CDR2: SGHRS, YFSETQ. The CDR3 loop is CASSLDPGTGELFF. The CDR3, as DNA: TGCGCCAGCAGCTTGGATCCAGGCACCGGGGAGCTGTTTTTT.

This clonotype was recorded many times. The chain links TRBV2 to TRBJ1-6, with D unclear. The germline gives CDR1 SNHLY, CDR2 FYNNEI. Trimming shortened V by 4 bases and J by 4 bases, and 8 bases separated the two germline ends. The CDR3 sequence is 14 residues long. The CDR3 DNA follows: TGTGCCAGCAGTGTGTCGGCTTATAATTCACCCCTCCACTTT. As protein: CASSVSAYNSPLHF. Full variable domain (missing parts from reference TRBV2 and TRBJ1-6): EPEVTQTPSHQVTQMGQEVILRCVPISNHLYFYWYRQILGQKVEFLVSFYNNEISEKSEIFDDQFSVERPDGSNFTLKIRSTKLEDSAMYFCASSVSAYNSPLHFGNGTRLTVT.

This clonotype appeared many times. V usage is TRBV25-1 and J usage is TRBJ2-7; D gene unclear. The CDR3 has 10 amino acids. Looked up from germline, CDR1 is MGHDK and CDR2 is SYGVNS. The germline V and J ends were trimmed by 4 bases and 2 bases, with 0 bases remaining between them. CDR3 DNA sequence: TGTGCCAGCAGTGCCTACGAGCAGTACTTC. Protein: CASSAYEQYF.

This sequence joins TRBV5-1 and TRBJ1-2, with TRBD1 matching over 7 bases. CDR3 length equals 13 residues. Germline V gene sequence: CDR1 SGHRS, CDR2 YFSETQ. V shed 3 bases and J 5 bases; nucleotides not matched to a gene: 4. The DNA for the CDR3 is TGCGCCAGCAGCTACGGGACAGCATATGGCTACACCTTC. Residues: CASSYGTAYGYTF.

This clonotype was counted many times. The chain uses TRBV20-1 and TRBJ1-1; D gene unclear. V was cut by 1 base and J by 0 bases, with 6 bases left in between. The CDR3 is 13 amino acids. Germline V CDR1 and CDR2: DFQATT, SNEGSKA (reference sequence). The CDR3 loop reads CSARGQMNTEAFF. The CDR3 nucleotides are TGCAGTGCTAGAGGGCAGATGAACACTGAAGCTTTCTTT.

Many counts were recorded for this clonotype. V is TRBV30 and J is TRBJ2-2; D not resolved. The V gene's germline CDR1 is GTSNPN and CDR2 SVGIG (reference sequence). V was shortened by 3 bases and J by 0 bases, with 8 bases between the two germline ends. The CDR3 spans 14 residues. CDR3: CAWSPPTNTGELFF. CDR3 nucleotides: TGTGCCTGGAGCCCGCCGACGAACACCGGGGAGCTGTTTTTT.

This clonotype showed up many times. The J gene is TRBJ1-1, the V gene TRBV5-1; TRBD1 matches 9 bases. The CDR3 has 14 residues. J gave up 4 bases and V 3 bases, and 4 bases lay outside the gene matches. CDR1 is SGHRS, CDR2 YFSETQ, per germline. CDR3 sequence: CASSSGTGTTEAFF. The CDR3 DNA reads TGCGCCAGCAGCTCCGGGACAGGGACCACTGAAGCTTTCTTT. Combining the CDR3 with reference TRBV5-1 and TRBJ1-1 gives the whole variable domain KAGVTQTPRYLIKTRGQQVTLSCSPISGHRSVSWYQQTPGQGLQFLFEYFSETQRNKGNFPGRFSGRQFSNSRSEMNVSTLELGDSALYLCASSSGTGTTEAFFGQGTRLTVV.

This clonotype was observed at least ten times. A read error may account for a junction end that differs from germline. DNA for the CDR3: TGTACCAGCTCGGTGGCGGTGGAGTACAATGAGCAGTTCTTC. Its translation is CTSSVAVEYNEQFF. V usage is TRBV2 and J usage is TRBJ2-1; the D is unclear. CDR1 and CDR2 from the germline V gene are SNHLY and FYNNEI. The CDR3 runs 14 residues.

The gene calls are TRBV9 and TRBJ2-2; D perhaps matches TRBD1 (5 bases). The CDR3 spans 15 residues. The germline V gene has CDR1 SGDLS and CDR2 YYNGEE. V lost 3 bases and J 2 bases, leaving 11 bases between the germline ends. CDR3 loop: CASSGTQGNTGELFF. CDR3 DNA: TGTGCCAGCAGCGGCACTCAGGGTAACACCGGGGAGCTGTTTTTT.

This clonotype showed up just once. CDR3 DNA sequence: TGTGCCATAAAGGGGGGGTCGAATCAGCCCCAGCATTTT. Its translation: CAIKGGSNQPQHF. The V call is TRBV10-3, the J call TRBJ1-5; tentative D call: TRBD1 (6 bases). Germline CDR1 reads ENHRY; CDR2 reads SYGVKD. The length of the CDR3 is 13 residues. V shed 9 bases and J shed 4 bases, with 13 bases lying between them.